What follows is one T cell receptor beta chain and its context. Its antigen is not identified. Included in the TCR beta cDNA libraries were unique molecular identifiers. The source material, 1 to 10 million T cells, gave rise to 450,000 to 550,000 cDNA molecules. TCRdb ran MiXCR on the PCR reads and lists one entry per CDR3 protein. The sample includes about 540,000 distinct CDR3 sequences, around 31% of them seen just once. This sample stems from a study of post-analysis software for immune sequencing data. Study-level points and caveats: There was significantly lower normalized Chao1 diversity in multiple sclerosis patients than in controls.

Source material: blood. This clonotype was obtained from a girl aged 2-17 years with multiple sclerosis.

The CDR3 region has the DNA TGTGCCACCAGTGATTTGAACGATAGGTATACGCAGTATTTT. It encodes CATSDLNDRYTQYF. This chain joins TRBV24-1 and TRBJ2-3; D unclear. There are 14 residues in the CDR3. Germline assignment: CDR1 KGHDR and CDR2 SFDVKD. Trimming shortened V by 0 bases and J by 7 bases, and 10 bases separated the two germline ends.